This T cell receptor beta chain emerged from a study of T-cell reconstitution after alpha-beta-depleted transplantation in children. Whole-study findings and limits: Several hundred expanded graft clones reportedly were the source of alpha-beta T cells about two months after transplant. Surviving recipient cells, namely T cells and thymic progenitors, were the source of high day-60 TCRbeta diversity in some patients. Counts and diversity of T cells one year after transplant came mostly from newly produced T cells.

CDR3 length: 17 amino acids. Germline V CDR1 and CDR2: LNHNV, YYDKDF (reference sequence). The J segment lost 6 bases and the V segment lost 3 bases, leaving 14 bases of the junction unmatched. This clonotype was recorded a few times. Its antigen remains unknown. Unique molecular identifiers featured in how the TCRbeta library was prepared. TCRdb re-called the PCR reads through MiXCR, storing one row per CDR3 protein. The data show approximately 1,000,000 distinct CDR3 sequences, roughly 31% seen once. This sequence originates from a boy in the first two years of life who had a stem cell transplant for SCID, so the T cells may come from the graft donor. This material consisted of PBMCs, mostly from graft donor cells, taken 360 days after TCRalphabeta/CD19-depleted stem cell transplant. This chain connects TRBV15 to TRBJ2-3; 8 bases are a match to TRBD2. The CDR3 sequence is CATSRGIIAGGLDTQYF. The DNA for the CDR3 is TGTGCCACCAGCAGGGGGATTATCGCGGGGGGACTTGATACGCAGTATTTT.